This T cell receptor beta chain was recorded in a study of preoperative IRX-2 immunotherapy in early breast cancer. Treatment in this sample: preoperative locoregional IRX-2 cytokine immunotherapy. Samples came from a phase Ib trial of preoperative locoregional IRX-2 cytokine immunotherapy. The data were produced by immunoSEQ multiplex PCR, yet TCRdb's version contains in-frame clones alone and is incomplete. The sample consists of approximately 26,000 clones, approximately 81% of them appearing once. The sample consisted of lymph node tissue, taken after IRX-2 immunotherapy. The sequence was obtained from a human donor with breast cancer.

CDR3 nucleotides: TGCGCCAGCGGACGGTTGAACACTGAAGCTTTCTTT. Amino acids: CASGRLNTEAFF. The chain uses TRBV10-2 and TRBJ1-1; D uncertain. This CDR3 comprises 12 residues. The germline V gene has CDR1 WSHSY and CDR2 SAAADI. The germline V and J ends were trimmed by 8 bases and 0 bases, with 7 bases remaining between them.